Detailed here is one T cell receptor (beta chain). This entry is derived from a study of cytomegalovirus exposure and HLA in healthy donors. From germline, CDR1 is MNHEY and CDR2 SVGAGI. The ends were cut back, 0 bases at V and 5 bases at J, with 15 bases in the middle. The CDR3 loop spans 16 amino acids. It was with 60 Vbeta and 13 Jbeta primers that the PCR ran. Clones were sequenced by immunoSEQ multiplex PCR, and TCRdb holds only the in-frame ones, with some missing. The sample contains 200,000 or so clones, about 80% of which appear only once. The sequence derives from a woman in her late teens or twenties in good health and CMV-seropositive. V usage is TRBV6-5 and J usage is TRBJ2-3; D possibly corresponds to TRBD2 (7 bases). The sample consisted of PBMCs. The CDR3 DNA is TGTGCCAGCAGTTACTCCTCGGGGGGCGCGTTAGATACGCAGTATTTT. Its translation is CASSYSSGGALDTQYF.